These T cell receptor beta chains were read from a single sample in a study of shared clonotypes between healthy human individuals. Profiled with immunoSEQ multiplex PCR; TCRdb holds only in-frame clones, not every one. Altogether more than 600,000 clones are present, under 95% being singletons, with the ten largest covering approximately 24%. Sequenced sample: naive CD8+ T cells sorted from blood. The receptors originated from a man aged 25 to 45 in good health. Each CDR3 is given with its conserved first and last residue. A D gene is named only where the DNA matches it firmly. Clone size is given for some rows only: seen once, a few or many times, or a class if the clone is expanded.

clone size: once; V gene: TRBV7-9; J gene: TRBJ2-1; D gene: -; CDR3 protein: CASSSTSSYNEQFF; CDR3 DNA: TGTGCCAGCAGCTCGACCAGCTCCTACAATGAGCAGTTCTTC
clone size: -; V gene: TRBV10-2; J gene: TRBJ2-7; D gene: -; CDR3 protein: CASSVVRYEQYF; CDR3 DNA: TGCGCCAGCAGTGTGGTCCGCTACGAGCAGTACTTC
clone size: -; V gene: TRBV4-3; J gene: TRBJ1-3; D gene: -; CDR3 protein: CASSQDRAPISSGNTIYF; CDR3 DNA: TGCGCCAGCAGCCAAGATCGGGCCCCAATCTCCTCTGGAAACACCATATATTTT
clone size: few; V gene: TRBV5-6; J gene: TRBJ2-2; D gene: -; CDR3 protein: CASSLYGSLGTGELFF; CDR3 DNA: TGTGCCAGCAGCTTGTACGGGTCTTTAGGCACCGGGGAGCTGTTTTTT
clone size: few; V gene: TRBV10-3; J gene: TRBJ2-7; D gene: TRBD2; CDR3 protein: CAISEPREAGRGPFYEQYF; CDR3 DNA: TGTGCCATCAGTGAGCCAAGGGAGGCGGGGAGGGGCCCTTTCTACGAGCAGTACTTC
clone size: -; V gene: TRBV6-1; J gene: TRBJ2-1; D gene: -; CDR3 protein: CASSEASEQFF; CDR3 DNA: TGTGCCAGCAGTGAAGCTAGCGAGCAGTTCTTC
clone size: -; V gene: TRBV5-3; J gene: TRBJ2-1; D gene: TRBD1; CDR3 protein: CARSVVRGPVRSNEQFF; CDR3 DNA: TGTGCCAGAAGCGTAGTCAGGGGGCCCGTACGGTCAAATGAGCAGTTCTTC
clone size: -; V gene: TRBV29-1; J gene: TRBJ2-1; D gene: -; CDR3 protein: CSGQRLVAEQFF; CDR3 DNA: TGCAGCGGACAACGACTAGTTGCCGAGCAGTTCTTC
clone size: -; V gene: TRBV13; J gene: TRBJ1-2; D gene: TRBD1; CDR3 protein: CASSSSLDRAYYGYTF; CDR3 DNA: TGTGCCAGCAGCTCCTCCCTTGACAGGGCCTATTATGGCTACACCTTC
clone size: -; V gene: TRBV29-1; J gene: TRBJ2-7; D gene: TRBD2; CDR3 protein: CSVATSGKYEQYF; CDR3 DNA: TGCAGCGTTGCTACTAGCGGGAAGTACGAGCAGTACTTC
clone size: -; V gene: TRBV7-6; J gene: TRBJ2-1; D gene: -; CDR3 protein: CASKSRGNNEQFF; CDR3 DNA: TGTGCCAGCAAAAGCCGGGGGAACAATGAGCAGTTCTTC
clone size: once; V gene: TRBV28; J gene: TRBJ2-3; D gene: TRBD2; CDR3 protein: CASIRLATSGSTDTQYF; CDR3 DNA: TGTGCCAGCATCCGACTGGCGACTAGCGGGAGCACAGATACGCAGTATTTT
clone size: -; V gene: TRBV29-1; J gene: TRBJ2-3; D gene: TRBD2; CDR3 protein: CSVVGGVAGLSTDTQYF; CDR3 DNA: TGCAGCGTTGTGGGGGGGGTAGCGGGATTAAGCACAGATACGCAGTATTTT
clone size: -; V gene: TRBV25-1; J gene: TRBJ2-7; D gene: -; CDR3 protein: CASSGGVSYEQYF; CDR3 DNA: TGTGCCAGCAGCGGCGGGGTCTCCTACGAGCAGTACTTC
clone size: -; V gene: TRBV5-1; J gene: TRBJ2-7; D gene: TRBD2; CDR3 protein: CASSLLAGGYYEQYF; CDR3 DNA: TGCGCCAGCAGCTTGCTTGCGGGAGGGTACTACGAGCAGTACTTC
clone size: -; V gene: TRBV5-4; J gene: TRBJ2-5; D gene: -; CDR3 protein: CASSFEQGFTETQYF; CDR3 DNA: TGTGCCAGCAGCTTTGAGCAGGGATTCACAGAGACCCAGTACTTC
clone size: -; V gene: TRBV27; J gene: TRBJ2-7; D gene: -; CDR3 protein: CASSSARTGKYEQYF; CDR3 DNA: TGTGCCAGCAGTTCCGCCCGAACCGGAAAATACGAGCAGTACTTC
clone size: -; V gene: TRBV10-2; J gene: TRBJ2-1; D gene: TRBD2; CDR3 protein: CASAGTSNYNEQFF; CDR3 DNA: TGCGCCAGCGCCGGGACTAGCAACTACAATGAGCAGTTCTTC
clone size: -; V gene: TRBV5-4; J gene: TRBJ2-2; D gene: -; CDR3 protein: CASSLLQGRRAGELFF; CDR3 DNA: TGTGCCAGCAGCTTGTTGCAGGGCCGTCGCGCCGGGGAGCTGTTTTTT
clone size: -; V gene: TRBV4-1; J gene: TRBJ2-2; D gene: -; CDR3 protein: CASSQVQGPAELFF; CDR3 DNA: TGCGCCAGCAGCCAAGTCCAGGGACCAGCGGAGCTGTTTTTT
clone size: -; V gene: TRBV10-1; J gene: TRBJ2-2; D gene: -; CDR3 protein: CASSDRHRAGELFF; CDR3 DNA: TGCGCCAGCAGTGATCGACATCGGGCCGGGGAGCTGTTTTTT
clone size: -; V gene: TRBV11-2; J gene: TRBJ2-3; D gene: -; CDR3 protein: CASSLGRAHPTDTQYF; CDR3 DNA: TGTGCCAGCAGCTTAGGCAGGGCCCACCCCACAGATACGCAGTATTTT
clone size: once; V gene: TRBV7-9; J gene: TRBJ2-5; D gene: -; CDR3 protein: CASSLEGERTQYF; CDR3 DNA: TGTGCCAGCAGCTTAGAGGGCGAGCGGACCCAGTACTTC
clone size: few; V gene: TRBV18; J gene: TRBJ2-3; D gene: TRBD1; CDR3 protein: CASSPPTGGRRTDTQYF; CDR3 DNA: TGTGCCAGCTCACCACCGACAGGGGGTAGGCGCACAGATACGCAGTATTTT
clone size: -; V gene: TRBV15; J gene: TRBJ1-2; D gene: -; CDR3 protein: CATSTGTANYGYTF; CDR3 DNA: TGTGCCACCAGCACCGGGACGGCGAACTATGGCTACACCTTC
clone size: -; V gene: TRBV27; J gene: TRBJ2-1; D gene: -; CDR3 protein: CASGGNGEQFF; CDR3 DNA: TGTGCCAGCGGCGGGAATGGTGAGCAGTTCTTC
clone size: -; V gene: TRBV27; J gene: TRBJ2-1; D gene: -; CDR3 protein: CASSWAGSLDNEQFF; CDR3 DNA: TGTGCCAGCAGTTGGGCAGGGAGTCTGGACAATGAGCAGTTCTTC
clone size: -; V gene: TRBV11-2; J gene: TRBJ2-7; D gene: TRBD1; CDR3 protein: CASSLGTGAGEQYF; CDR3 DNA: TGTGCCAGCAGCTTAGGGACAGGGGCGGGCGAGCAGTACTTC
clone size: -; V gene: TRBV15; J gene: TRBJ2-7; D gene: TRBD2; CDR3 protein: CATTLAGGKEQYF; CDR3 DNA: TGTGCCACCACCCTAGCGGGAGGGAAAGAGCAGTACTTC
clone size: -; V gene: TRBV5-1; J gene: TRBJ2-7; D gene: -; CDR3 protein: CASRWEGVLDEQYF; CDR3 DNA: TGCGCCAGCAGATGGGAGGGGGTCTTGGACGAGCAGTACTTC
clone size: once; V gene: TRBV7-6; J gene: TRBJ2-7; D gene: TRBD1; CDR3 protein: CASSLAGTGYEQYF; CDR3 DNA: TGTGCCAGCAGCTTAGCCGGGACAGGCTACGAGCAGTACTTC
clone size: -; V gene: TRBV6-5; J gene: TRBJ2-7; D gene: -; CDR3 protein: CASSYSRIYEQYF; CDR3 DNA: TGTGCCAGCAGTTACTCGAGGATCTACGAGCAGTACTTC
clone size: -; V gene: TRBV7-9; J gene: TRBJ2-3; D gene: TRBD2; CDR3 protein: CASSLVGTSGRATDTQYF; CDR3 DNA: TGTGCCAGCAGCTTAGTAGGGACTAGCGGGAGGGCGACAGATACGCAGTATTTT
clone size: -; V gene: TRBV27; J gene: TRBJ2-1; D gene: TRBD2; CDR3 protein: CASSISGRNEQFF; CDR3 DNA: TGTGCCAGCAGTATAAGCGGGAGGAATGAGCAGTTCTTC
clone size: few; V gene: TRBV10-3; J gene: TRBJ2-5; D gene: -; CDR3 protein: CAISESQGPLAQYF; CDR3 DNA: TGTGCCATCAGTGAGTCGCAGGGCCCGTTGGCCCAGTACTTC
clone size: -; V gene: TRBV5-6; J gene: TRBJ2-7; D gene: -; CDR3 protein: CASSLGRVPREQYF; CDR3 DNA: TGTGCCAGCAGCTTGGGCAGGGTACCGCGCGAGCAGTACTTC
clone size: -; V gene: TRBV21-1; J gene: TRBJ2-7; D gene: -; CDR3 protein: CASSKLGDSHYEQYF; CDR3 DNA: TGTGCCAGCAGCAAACTCGGGGACAGCCACTACGAGCAGTACTTC
clone size: -; V gene: TRBV10-3; J gene: TRBJ2-1; D gene: TRBD1; CDR3 protein: CAIQGAFEQFF; CDR3 DNA: TGTGCCATCCAGGGGGCTTTTGAGCAGTTCTTC
clone size: -; V gene: TRBV5-4; J gene: TRBJ2-7; D gene: -; CDR3 protein: CASSFWDFRSYEQYF; CDR3 DNA: TGTGCCAGCAGCTTTTGGGACTTCAGATCCTACGAGCAGTACTTC
clone size: once; V gene: TRBV7-9; J gene: TRBJ2-7; D gene: -; CDR3 protein: CASSLSQGEKYEQYF; CDR3 DNA: TGTGCCAGCAGCTTATCTCAGGGCGAGAAATACGAGCAGTACTTC
clone size: -; V gene: TRBV7-2; J gene: TRBJ2-5; D gene: TRBD2; CDR3 protein: CASSFPSGTQETQYF; CDR3 DNA: TGTGCCAGCAGCTTCCCTAGCGGGACGCAAGAGACCCAGTACTTC
clone size: -; V gene: TRBV7-9; J gene: TRBJ2-1; D gene: TRBD2; CDR3 protein: CASSPSVSSGSSYNEQFF; CDR3 DNA: TGTGCCAGCAGCCCATCTGTTTCCAGCGGGAGCTCCTACAATGAGCAGTTCTTC
clone size: -; V gene: TRBV5-1; J gene: TRBJ2-2; D gene: -; CDR3 protein: CASSTQRRINTGELFF; CDR3 DNA: TGCGCCAGCAGCACGCAGCGTAGAATTAACACCGGGGAGCTGTTTTTT
clone size: -; V gene: TRBV5-5; J gene: TRBJ2-7; D gene: -; CDR3 protein: CASSLGRGNEQYF; CDR3 DNA: TGTGCCAGCAGCTTGGGCAGGGGAAACGAGCAGTACTTC
clone size: -; V gene: TRBV27; J gene: TRBJ2-1; D gene: -; CDR3 protein: CASSFRATNEQFF; CDR3 DNA: TGTGCCAGCAGTTTCAGGGCGACCAATGAGCAGTTCTTC
clone size: -; V gene: TRBV10-3; J gene: TRBJ2-5; D gene: -; CDR3 protein: CAISVSQLQETQYF; CDR3 DNA: TGTGCCATCAGTGTTAGTCAGCTCCAAGAGACCCAGTACTTC
clone size: -; V gene: TRBV19; J gene: TRBJ2-5; D gene: -; CDR3 protein: CASSIDLSRWETQYF; CDR3 DNA: TGTGCCAGTAGTATAGATCTATCCAGGTGGGAGACCCAGTACTTC